A selection of T cell receptor beta chains follows, all from one sample in a study of blood T cell repertoires in COVID-19. The method was immunoSEQ multiplex PCR; TCRdb's version includes in-frame clones alone and lacks a portion of them. Here the sample spans about 400,000 clones, 89% being singletons. Material: PBMCs or T cells enriched from blood (not recorded which). The receptors derive from a woman aged 25 to 39 who had recovered from COVID-19. CDR3s leave out the opening cysteine and the closing phenylalanine or tryptophan. Size values are once, few and many counts, or a class for expanded clones, and some rows have none.

j_call v_call clone_size cdr3_aa
TRBJ1-2 TRBV25-1 - ASRTSGQGDGYT
TRBJ2-3 TRBV5-1 - ASSSGTSGGSTDTQY
TRBJ2-7 TRBV7-9 - ASIPLRDSPYEQY
TRBJ1-1 TRBV28 - ASSFGTNWGRDTEAF
TRBJ2-5 TRBV27 few ASSLSSLETQY
TRBJ1-2 TRBV30 - AYKRENYGYT
TRBJ2-2 TRBV3-1/TRBV3-2 - ASSQGLAGGPGELF
TRBJ1-2 TRBV28 - ASSGQYGYT
TRBJ1-5 TRBV11-2 - ASSLGVGVNQPQH
TRBJ2-3 TRBV10-3 - AISEGAGIDTQY
TRBJ2-5 TRBV18 - ASSPQIGGQETQY
TRBJ2-5 TRBV7-8 - ASSLVRVIQETQY
TRBJ1-4 TRBV6-5 - ASSYRSRSEKLF
TRBJ1-2 TRBV30 - AWSLGQGVHGYT
TRBJ1-4 TRBV18 - ASSSVAGPNEKLF
TRBJ1-1 TRBV3-1/TRBV3-2 once ASSPPDRSTEAF
TRBJ1-1 TRBV7-9 - ASSLIRGTEAF
TRBJ2-5 TRBV6-2/TRBV6-3 once ASSYLASGFQETQY
TRBJ1-2 TRBV5-6 - ASSFRGGGYGYT
TRBJ2-6 TRBV5-1 - ASTTPSPTGGDGSGANVLT
TRBJ1-4 TRBV28 few ATQGWANEKLF
TRBJ1-2 TRBV19 - ASHYGDTPYGYT
TRBJ1-2 TRBV11-2 once ASSPIPGQGGDGYT
TRBJ1-1 TRBV28 once ASSPRWWDKNTEAF
TRBJ2-1 TRBV5-4 once ASSGSAGGEGGNEQF
TRBJ2-6 TRBV28 - ASSLGGTGASGANVLT